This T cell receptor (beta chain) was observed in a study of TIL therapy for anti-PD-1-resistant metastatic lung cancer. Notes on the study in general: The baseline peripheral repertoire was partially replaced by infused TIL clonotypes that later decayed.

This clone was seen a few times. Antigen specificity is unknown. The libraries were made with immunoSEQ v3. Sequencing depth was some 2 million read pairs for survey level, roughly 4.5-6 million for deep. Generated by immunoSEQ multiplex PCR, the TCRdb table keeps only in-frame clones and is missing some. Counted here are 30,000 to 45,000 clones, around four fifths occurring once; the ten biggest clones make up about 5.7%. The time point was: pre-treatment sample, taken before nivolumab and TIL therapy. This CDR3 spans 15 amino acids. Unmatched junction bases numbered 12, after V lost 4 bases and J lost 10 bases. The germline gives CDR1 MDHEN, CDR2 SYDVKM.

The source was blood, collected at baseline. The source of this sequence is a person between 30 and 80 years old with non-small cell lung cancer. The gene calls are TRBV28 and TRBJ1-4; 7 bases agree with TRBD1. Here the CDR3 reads CASSSWVRGLGKLFF. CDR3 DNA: TGTGCCAGCAGTTCCTGGGTCAGGGGGTTAGGAAAACTGTTTTTT. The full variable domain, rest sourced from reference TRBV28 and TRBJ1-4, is DVKVTQSSRYLVKRTGEKVFLECVQDMDHENMFWYRQDPGLGLRLIYFSYDVKMKEKGDIPEGYSVSREKKERFSLILESASTNQTSMYLCASSSWVRGLGKLFFGSGTQLSVL.